Below, 9 T cell receptor beta chains from the same sample are listed, as sequenced in a study of cytomegalovirus exposure and HLA in healthy donors. Here immunoSEQ multiplex PCR was the method, and the copy in TCRdb shows in-frame clones only, minus some. This table has about 280,000 clones, more than 75% appearing once. Input material: PBMCs. These receptors all come from a woman younger than 35 in good health and CMV-seronegative.

As DNA, the CDR3 is TGCGCCAGCAACGTTGATCCTGGGGCACTTGTAGGCTACACCTTC. It specifies CASNVDPGALVGYTF. The chain couples TRBV5-1 to TRBJ1-2; weak D call: TRBD1 (5 bases). The CDR3 loop spans 15 amino acids. Germline loops: CDR1 SGHRS, CDR2 YFSETQ. Trimming stripped 6 bases from V and 8 bases from J, with 23 bases between. Supplemented by reference TRBV5-1 and TRBJ1-2, the full variable domain reads KAGVTQTPRYLIKTRGQQVTLSCSPISGHRSVSWYQQTPGQGLQFLFEYFSETQRNKGNFPGRFSGRQFSNSRSEMNVSTLELGDSALYLCASNVDPGALVGYTFGSGTRLTVV.

The rearrangement uses TRBV27 and TRBJ2-7; D is uncertain. Trimming cost V 7 bases and J 1 base, with 14 bases left between them. The CDR3 length is 14 residues. Germline lookup yields CDR1 MNHEY and CDR2 SMNVEV (reference sequence). The CDR3 protein is CASIPGRQSYEQYF. DNA of the CDR3: TGTGCCAGCATCCCTGGCCGCCAATCCTACGAGCAGTACTTC.

The chain links TRBV29-1 to TRBJ2-1; TRBD2 is a possible D gene (5 bases). The CDR3 is 15 amino acids. Trimming removed 4 bases at V and 1 base at J, with 14 bases between. Germline CDR1 SQVTM, CDR2 ANQGSEA. In nucleotides, the CDR3 is TGCAGCGTTGTACCCTGGACTGAATCCTACAATGAGCAGTTCTTC. This gives the protein CSVVPWTESYNEQFF.

The rearrangement joins TRBV4-1 to TRBJ2-7, with 10 bases matching TRBD2. The CDR3 runs 15 residues. The germline CDR1 and CDR2 sequences are MGHRA and YSYEKL. J gave up 6 bases and V 1 base, and 6 bases lay outside the gene matches. The CDR3 protein is CASSQGLAGEGEQYF. CDR3 coding DNA: TGCGCCAGCAGCCAAGGGCTAGCGGGAGAAGGCGAGCAGTACTTC.

The V call is TRBV25-1, the J call TRBJ2-1; no definite D call. The CDR3 spans 16 residues. V was shortened by 8 bases and J by 2 bases, with 19 bases between the two germline ends. Germline lookup yields CDR1 MGHDK and CDR2 SYGVNS. CDR3 bases: TGTGCCAGCGCCACCAACCGGAGAACTGCCTACAATGAGCAGTTCTTC. Residues: CASATNRRTAYNEQFF.

The chain couples TRBV27 to TRBJ2-1, with 10 bases aligning to TRBD2. This CDR3 comprises 15 residues. Germline V lookup: CDR1 MNHEY, CDR2 SMNVEV (reference sequence). With V trimmed by 5 bases and J by 9 bases, 10 bases remained unmatched. CDR3 loop: CASSLPAGGPGEQFF. The CDR3 region has the DNA TGTGCCAGCAGTCTACCAGCGGGAGGGCCGGGTGAGCAGTTCTTC.

The genes are TRBV30 and TRBJ1-1, with D perhaps matching TRBD1 (5 bases). CDR1 GTSNPN and CDR2 SVGIG come from the germline V gene (reference sequence). V gave up 7 bases and J gave up 3 bases, with 18 bases separating them. This CDR3 comprises 14 residues. The CDR3 nucleotides read TGTGCCTCACGTCTAGGGGAGGGTTACACTGAAGCTTTCTTT. Encoded protein: CASRLGEGYTEAFF.

The chain is built from TRBV28 and TRBJ1-1; TRBD1 matches 10 bases. J gave up 4 bases and V 6 bases, and 5 bases lay outside the gene matches. The CDR3 runs to 14 residues. Per the germline V gene, CDR1 is MDHEN and CDR2 is SYDVKM. The CDR3 DNA follows: TGTGCCAGCAGGCCCGGGACAGGGGTCACTGAAGCTTTCTTT. It is translated as CASRPGTGVTEAFF.

This CDR3 reads CASSFRVDTQYF. CDR3 nucleotide sequence: TGTGCCAGCAGCTTTCGAGTAGATACGCAGTATTTT. This chain uses TRBV7-2 with TRBJ2-3; no clear D gene. Germline CDR1 SGHTA, CDR2 FQGNSA. V lost 3 bases to trimming and J lost 5 bases, with 6 bases between them. This CDR3 spans 12 amino acids.